This T cell receptor (beta chain) appears in the sequencing data of a study of T cell repertoires in cytomegalovirus infection. Details on this clonotype: What it recognizes is unknown.

Study-level results: The study found HLA-C-restricted CMV-specific TCR beta clonotypes dominating the ex vivo response.

CDR3 length: 14 amino acids. Between the trimmed V and J ends, which lost 10 bases and 2 bases, there was a span of 13 bases. Germline CDR1 KGHDR, CDR2 SFDVKD. TCRdb re-called the reads through MiXCR, storing one row per CDR3 protein. The profile shows roughly 500,000 distinct CDR3 sequences, 30% to 40% of them singletons. The material was cultured PBMCs, obtained from culture after CMV antigen stimulation. V and J are TRBV24-1 and TRBJ2-2; D is uncertain. This TCR derives from a human donor in good health (CMV status not recorded). Some clones in this sample may be carry-over from other donors' samples. CDR3 bases: TGTGCCACTAGTAAAACGACCAACACCGGGGAGCTGTTTTTT. As protein: CATSKTTNTGELFF.